This TCR beta chain was retrieved from a study of T cells in Graves' hyperthyroidism and ophthalmopathy. Patients affected by ophthalmopathy presented a Clinical Activity Score of at least 3, a NOSPECS grade of at least 4, and disease duration below 3 months. The PBMCs had their origin in about 9.7 ml of fresh peripheral blood. Study-level findings and limits: By a 13 V-J model, ophthalmopathy was set apart from stable hyperthyroidism.

The CDR3 is 13 residues long. Germline V gene lookup returns CDR1 DFQATT and CDR2 SNEGSKA (reference sequence). TCR beta CDR3 regions were amplified from RNA. First-round RT-PCR of the TCR CDR3 relied on the HTBI primer set. From the multiplex PCR reads, TCRdb called clonotypes with MiXCR, one entry per CDR3 protein. The repertoire holds 660,000 or so distinct CDR3 sequences, 20% seen once, with around a third in the top ten. With regard to this clonotype: What it binds is unknown. A read error may account for a junction end that differs from germline.

This sequence originates from a man younger than 40 with Graves' ophthalmopathy. The chain links TRBV20-1 to TRBJ2-4; 9 bases align to TRBD1. Sequencing was performed on blood. CDR3 region: CSATGGAPNIQYF. In DNA form, the CDR3 reads TGTAGTGCTACAGGGGGCGCGCCCAACATTCAGTACTTC.